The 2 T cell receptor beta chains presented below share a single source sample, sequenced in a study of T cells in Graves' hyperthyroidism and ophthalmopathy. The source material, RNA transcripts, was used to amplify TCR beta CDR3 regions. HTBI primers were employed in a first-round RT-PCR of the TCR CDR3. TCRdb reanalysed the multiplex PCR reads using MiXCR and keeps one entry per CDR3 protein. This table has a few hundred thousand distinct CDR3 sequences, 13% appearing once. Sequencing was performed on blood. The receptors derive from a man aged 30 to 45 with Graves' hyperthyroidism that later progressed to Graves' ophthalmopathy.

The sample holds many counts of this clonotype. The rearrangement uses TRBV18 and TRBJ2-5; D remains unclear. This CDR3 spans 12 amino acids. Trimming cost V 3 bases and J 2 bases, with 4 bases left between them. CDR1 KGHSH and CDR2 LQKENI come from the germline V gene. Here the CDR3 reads CASSPLQETQYF. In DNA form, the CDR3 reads TGTGCCAGCTCACCCCTACAAGAGACCCAGTACTTC.

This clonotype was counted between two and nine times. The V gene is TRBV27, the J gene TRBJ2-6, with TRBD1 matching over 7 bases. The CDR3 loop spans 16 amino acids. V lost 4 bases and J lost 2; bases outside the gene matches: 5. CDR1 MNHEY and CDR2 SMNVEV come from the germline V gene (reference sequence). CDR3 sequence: CASSSYRGTGANVLTF. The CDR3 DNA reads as TGTGCCAGCAGTTCCTACAGGGGAACTGGGGCCAACGTCCTGACTTTC. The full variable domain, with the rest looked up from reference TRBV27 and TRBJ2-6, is EAQVTQNPRYLITVTGKKLTVTCSQNMNHEYMSWYRQDPGLGLRQIYYSMNVEVTDKGDVPEGYKVSRKEKRNFPLILESPSPNQTSLYFCASSSYRGTGANVLTFGAGSRLTVL.